This is a list of T cell receptor beta chains from one sample in a study of blood T cell repertoires in COVID-19. Sequenced by immunoSEQ multiplex PCR; TCRdb stores in-frame clones only, minus some. The sample shows approximately 270,000 clones, approximately 90% of them seen only once. Sequencing was performed on peripheral blood. These receptors came from a man aged 25-45 years with acute or convalescent COVID-19. Both conserved end residues are part of each CDR3. A D gene is named only where the DNA matches it firmly. Some rows mark clone size as missing; the rest say once, few, many or name a class of expanded clone.

v_gene	j_gene	d_gene	abundance	CDR3aa	CDR3nt
TRBV29-1	TRBJ1-2	.	.	CSVVTRYGYTF	TGCAGCGTTGTAACCCGGTATGGCTACACCTTC
TRBV5-1	TRBJ1-1	.	.	CASSLTHPTEAFF	TGCGCCAGCAGCTTAACACACCCCACTGAAGCTTTCTTT
TRBV6-1	TRBJ2-7	.	.	CASSEAAKGAYEQYF	TGTGCCAGCAGTGAAGCAGCCAAGGGGGCCTACGAGCAGTACTTC
TRBV6-5	TRBJ1-5	.	.	CASRQNNQPQHF	TGTGCCAGCAGGCAGAACAATCAGCCCCAGCATTTT
TRBV28	TRBJ1-1	.	.	CASIDSRLGAFF	TGTGCCAGCATCGACAGCCGTCTGGGAGCTTTCTTT
TRBV5-1	TRBJ2-3	TRBD1	.	CASSPRQGADTQYF	TGCGCCAGCAGCCCTAGACAGGGGGCAGATACGCAGTATTTT
TRBV2	TRBJ1-1	.	.	CASRRDFTTEAFF	TGTGCCAGCAGAAGGGACTTCACCACTGAAGCTTTCTTT
TRBV28	TRBJ1-1	.	.	CASSSFRRPEGTEAFF	TGTGCCAGCAGTTCCTTCCGGAGACCCGAGGGCACTGAAGCTTTCTTT
TRBV9	TRBJ1-1	.	.	CASSAVNTEAFF	TGTGCCAGCAGCGCAGTGAACACTGAAGCTTTCTTT
TRBV12-3/TRBV12-4	TRBJ1-6	.	.	CASSFGGGSPLHF	TGTGCCAGCAGTTTCGGGGGAGGGTCACCCCTCCACTTT
TRBV7-9	TRBJ2-1	.	.	CASSLNREGNEQFF	TGTGCCAGCAGCTTAAACAGGGAGGGCAATGAGCAGTTCTTC
TRBV9	TRBJ1-3	TRBD1	.	CASSRRDSQNSGNTIYF	TGTGCCAGCAGCCGTAGGGACAGTCAGAACTCTGGAAACACCATATATTTT
TRBV5-1	TRBJ2-1	.	.	CASSPGLQNEQFF	TGCGCCAGCAGCCCGGGACTTCAGAATGAGCAGTTCTTC
TRBV30	TRBJ2-7	.	.	CAWSINYEQYF	TGTGCCTGGAGTATTAACTACGAGCAGTACTTC
TRBV15	TRBJ2-1	.	.	CATSRRVGQYNEQFF	TGTGCCACCAGCAGAAGGGTTGGACAGTACAATGAGCAGTTCTTC
TRBV9	TRBJ1-3	.	once	CASSVEVTDTIYF	TGTGCCAGCAGCGTAGAGGTAACAGACACCATATATTTT
TRBV9	TRBJ1-1	TRBD1	.	CASSQGTMNTEAFF	TGTGCCAGTTCACAGGGGACCATGAACACTGAAGCTTTCTTT
TRBV21-1	TRBJ2-7	.	.	CASSKGGGAISYEQYF	TGTGCCAGCAGCAAAGGGGGGGGAGCTATCTCCTACGAGCAGTACTTC
TRBV19	TRBJ1-2	.	.	CASSINPGDYGYTF	TGTGCCAGTAGTATAAACCCCGGGGACTATGGCTACACCTTC
TRBV28	TRBJ1-6	TRBD1	.	CASSSGGLNSPLHF	TGTGCCAGCAGTTCAGGGGGGCTGAATTCACCCCTCCACTTT
TRBV28	TRBJ1-4	.	.	CASSTRGGGANEKLFF	TGTGCCAGCAGCACCCGCGGGGGCGGAGCTAATGAAAAACTGTTTTTT
TRBV28	TRBJ1-5	.	.	CASSLQGRPQHF	TGTGCCAGCAGTCTACAGGGCAGGCCCCAGCATTTT
TRBV3-1/TRBV3-2	TRBJ2-7	TRBD2	.	CARATSTSGESYEQYF	TGTGCCAGGGCAACATCGACTAGCGGAGAATCCTACGAGCAGTACTTC
TRBV28	TRBJ1-2	.	.	CASKDSHVYGYTF	TGTGCCAGCAAGGACAGTCACGTCTATGGCTACACCTTC
TRBV6-5	TRBJ2-5	TRBD2	.	CASSYSRAGGPETQYF	TGTGCCAGCAGTTACTCTCGGGCGGGGGGGCCGGAGACCCAGTACTTC
TRBV2	TRBJ1-6	.	few	CASRPRGWADSPLHF	TGTGCCAGCAGGCCACGGGGATGGGCGGATTCACCCCTCCACTTT
TRBV28	TRBJ1-4	TRBD1	few	CASRSGQGFLLNEKLFF	TGTGCCAGCAGGTCGGGACAGGGATTTCTCCTTAATGAAAAACTGTTTTTT
TRBV11-2	TRBJ2-1	.	once	CASSLVVLGGKDEQFF	TGTGCCAGCAGCTTAGTAGTCCTTGGGGGGAAGGATGAGCAGTTCTTC
TRBV18	TRBJ1-5	.	few	CASSPGLDQPQHF	TGTGCCAGCTCACCAGGCCTGGATCAGCCCCAGCATTTT
TRBV2	TRBJ2-1	TRBD1	.	CASSPGQGILEQFF	TGTGCCAGCAGCCCGGGACAGGGTATCCTTGAGCAGTTCTTC
TRBV6-1	TRBJ1-1	TRBD1	.	CASSEDRGENTEAFF	TGTGCCAGCAGTGAGGACAGGGGGGAGAACACTGAAGCTTTCTTT
TRBV3-1/TRBV3-2	TRBJ2-2	.	.	CASRPRTSTGELFF	TGTGCCAGCAGACCGCGGACTTCCACCGGGGAGCTGTTTTTT
TRBV6-5	TRBJ1-5	.	.	CASSAEGGSQPQHF	TGTGCCAGCAGCGCCGAAGGGGGTAGTCAGCCCCAGCATTTT
TRBV9	TRBJ2-3	TRBD2	.	CASSDPGTSAITDTQYF	TGTGCCAGCAGCGATCCCGGGACTAGCGCAATCACAGATACGCAGTATTTT
TRBV5-1	TRBJ1-1	.	.	CASSLATALNTEAFF	TGCGCCAGCAGCTTGGCGACAGCCCTGAACACTGAAGCTTTCTTT
TRBV7-9	TRBJ1-1	TRBD1	.	CASSLGRDRVPAFF	TGTGCCAGCAGCTTAGGCAGGGACAGGGTACCGGCTTTCTTT
TRBV5-6	TRBJ1-2	TRBD1	.	CASSLNRGAPYGYTF	TGTGCCAGCAGCTTAAACAGGGGGGCACCCTATGGCTACACCTTC
TRBV4-1	TRBJ2-1	TRBD1	.	CASSRGTGTFGEQFF	TGCGCCAGCAGCCGAGGGACAGGGACTTTCGGTGAGCAGTTCTTC
TRBV12-3/TRBV12-4	TRBJ2-1	.	.	CASSFAMTREFF	TGTGCCAGCAGTTTTGCGATGACCCGGGAGTTCTTC
TRBV20-1	TRBJ2-2	.	many	CSASTGPIGVGELFF	TGCAGTGCTAGTACGGGCCCCATAGGGGTCGGGGAGCTGTTTTTT
TRBV19	TRBJ1-2	.	.	CASSTRRGKNYGYTF	TGTGCCAGTAGTACAAGGAGGGGCAAAAACTATGGCTACACCTTC
TRBV24-1	TRBJ1-2	.	.	CATSDANLYGYTF	TGTGCCACCAGTGATGCTAACCTCTATGGCTACACCTTC
TRBV27	TRBJ1-2	.	.	CASSPLRGGAYGYTF	TGTGCCAGCAGTCCACTGCGGGGGGGCGCATATGGCTACACCTTC
TRBV9	TRBJ1-3	TRBD1	.	CASSVATGEVNTIYF	TGTGCCAGCAGCGTAGCGACAGGGGAGGTAAACACCATATATTTT
TRBV6-5	TRBJ1-2	TRBD1	.	CASRLNRGNGYTF	TGTGCCAGCAGACTCAACAGGGGTAATGGCTACACCTTC
TRBV18	TRBJ2-7	.	.	CASSPQTDYAYEQYF	TGTGCCAGCTCACCACAAACAGATTACGCCTACGAGCAGTACTTC
TRBV11-2	TRBJ1-6	TRBD1	.	CASTPGQINSPLHF	TGTGCCAGCACGCCGGGACAGATCAATTCACCCCTCCACTTT
TRBV29-1	TRBJ2-5	TRBD2	.	CSVARASGTETQYF	TGCAGCGTCGCGCGAGCTAGCGGGACGGAGACCCAGTACTTC
TRBV30	TRBJ1-1	.	few	CAWSSSGTEAFF	TGTGCCTGGAGTTCTTCGGGGACTGAAGCTTTCTTT
TRBV7-3	TRBJ2-1	TRBD2	.	CASGTAGGYNEQFF	TGTGCCAGCGGAACAGCGGGAGGGTACAATGAGCAGTTCTTC
TRBV15	TRBJ1-2	.	.	CATSRDSSLYGYTF	TGTGCCACCAGCAGAGATAGCAGCTTGTATGGCTACACCTTC
TRBV7-9	TRBJ2-7	TRBD1	.	CASSRRSGQGTYEQYF	TGTGCCAGCAGCCGCCGGTCTGGACAGGGCACCTACGAGCAGTACTTC
TRBV18	TRBJ1-2	.	.	CASSPEINYGYTF	TGTGCCAGCTCACCAGAGATTAACTATGGCTACACCTTC